This T cell receptor beta chain was captured in a study of blood T cell repertoires in COVID-19. Using immunoSEQ multiplex PCR, the repertoire was profiled, and TCRdb retains in-frame clones only, with some absent. The sample holds a few hundred thousand clones, about nine tenths seen once. After removal of 5 bases from V and 4 bases from J, the junction contained 2 bases not matched to a gene. Germline CDR1 reads MDHEN; CDR2 reads SYDVKM. The CDR3 has 13 amino acids. The receptor comes from a woman in her forties or fifties who had been exposed to COVID-19. The sample taken for sequencing was PBMCs or T cells enriched from blood (not recorded which). The chain links TRBV28 to TRBJ1-2; 9 bases match TRBD1. This chain's CDR3 is CASSRGQGYGYTF. CDR3 bases: TGTGCCAGCAGTCGGGGACAGGGCTATGGCTACACCTTC.